This paragraph covers one TCR beta chain sequence. There is no known antigen for this receptor. The input lacks base qualities; no much larger clone sits a single base away. This specimen comes from a study of blood T cell repertoires in COVID-19 (TCRdb year 2020). At the level of the whole study: Collaborator samples came from the United States, Italy and Spain and covered acute and convalescent phases of COVID-19. Deeply sampled blood TCRbeta repertoires from subjects exposed to, actively infected with, or recovered from COVID-19 were included in the dataset. The prospective study material was composed of cDNA or gDNA derived from T cells, B-cell-depleted T cells, or PBMCs. The sample metadata nearly always contained a de-identified subject ID, COVID-19 status, age in years and sex. The repertoires were released in a freely available public database meant as a resource for research on the immune response to SARS-CoV-2. The samples were drawn from the first 160 participants of the ongoing ImmuneRACE study and from some 1,300 subjects provided by 6 global collaborators. HLA class I and class II types, where available, came from metadata supplied by the sample provider rather than from assay-based typing.

The CDR3 sequence holds 15 residues, the cysteine and phenylalanine included. Here the CDR3 DNA is all that survives: 45 bases in frame from base 1. From the germline V gene, CDR1 is SGHDT and CDR2 is YYEEEE. The germline V end is reduced by 4 bases and the J end by 8 bases; junction bases left unmatched: 13. General study outcomes and caveats: Clinical and demographic metadata were provided uncurated, with the amount varying by source and participant.

At one collaborating source in Seattle, patients were enrolled during active infection and were followed longitudinally through the course of disease. Collaborating institutions collected whole blood in K2EDTA tubes following their own protocols. For TCRbeta analysis, collaborators shipped samples in one of three forms: frozen whole blood, isolated PBMCs, or DNA extracted from either of those sample types. TCRbeta CDR3 regions were amplified from genomic DNA by means of the immunoSEQ Assay, a bias-controlled multiplex PCR. Turning to the authors' computational methods: Within the assay, amplification of reference gene primers was used to estimate how many nucleated cells each sample contained. Sequence reads were collapsed and filtered to measure the absolute abundance of every unique TCRbeta CDR3 rearrangement. Productive Simpson clonality was computed per sample as the square root of Simpson's diversity index over productive rearrangements. In TCRdb, the immuneACCESS table is reduced to in-frame sequences with V and J assigned. These tables do not hold every clone; where another copy was compared, an unresolved V gene accounts for under half, and the others remain unexplained. V and J calls and clone size are those listed in that table; D and trimming were worked out from the DNA. A total of roughly 410,000 clones appear in this sample, about 89% of them only once. The ten largest clones represent under 2% of the sample.

The receptor comes from a middle-aged woman with COVID-19, enrolled during active disease. The chain couples TRBV5-6 to TRBJ1-1; 8 bases in between match TRBD1. Material for sequencing was peripheral blood. CDR3 sequence: CASSQPDRGKGEAFF. The sequenced DNA: TGTGCCAGCAGCCAACCCGACAGGGGTAAAGGAGAAGCTTTCTTT.